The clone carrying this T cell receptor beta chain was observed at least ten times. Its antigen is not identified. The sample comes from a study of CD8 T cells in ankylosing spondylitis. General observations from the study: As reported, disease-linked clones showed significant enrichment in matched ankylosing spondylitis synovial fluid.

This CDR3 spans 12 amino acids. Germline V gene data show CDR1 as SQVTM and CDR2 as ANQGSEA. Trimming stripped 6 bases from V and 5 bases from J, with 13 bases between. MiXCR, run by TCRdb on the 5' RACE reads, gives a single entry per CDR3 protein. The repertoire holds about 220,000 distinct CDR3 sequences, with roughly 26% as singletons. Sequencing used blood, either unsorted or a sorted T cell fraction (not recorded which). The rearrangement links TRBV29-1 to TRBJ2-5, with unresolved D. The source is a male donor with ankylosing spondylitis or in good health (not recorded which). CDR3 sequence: CSVTLVLETQYF. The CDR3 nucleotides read TGCAGCGTGACCCTCGTTCTGGAGACCCAGTACTTC.